Below are 25 T cell receptor beta chains sequenced from a single sample in a study of beta chain features in type 1 diabetes. What was sequenced were expressed TCRB transcripts, since all of the isolated RNA had been reverse transcribed. The protocol was immunoSEQ multiplex PCR, while the TCRdb copy is restricted to in-frame clones and leaves out a portion. The sample lists about 140,000 clones, less than 9% occurring once. Sequencing input: central memory CD4+ T cells from blood. The receptor set was obtained from a woman aged 25 to 39 in good health.

The chain couples TRBV28 to TRBJ1-2; D remains unclear. Germline assignment: CDR1 MDHEN and CDR2 SYDVKM. V dropped 3 bases and J dropped 5 bases, with 19 bases sitting between them. CDR3 length equals 16 residues. The CDR3 DNA reads as TGTGCCAGCAGTTTCTTCGGACGGAACGGGGAGTATGGCTACACCTTC. This gives the protein CASSFFGRNGEYGYTF.

Only a few counts were recorded for this clone. The V and J genes are TRBV25-1 and TRBJ1-2; TRBD1 aligns across 7 bases. V was pared by 5 bases and J by 5 bases, with 14 bases of the junction left unmatched. This CDR3 has 16 residues. Looked up from germline, CDR1 is MGHDK and CDR2 is SYGVNS. CDR3 coding DNA: TGTGCCAGCAGTTCCGCCTCCGGACAGGCCGGATATGGCTACACCTTC. This encodes CASSSASGQAGYGYTF.

Here the CDR3 DNA reads TGTGCCAGCAATATCGCGGGACAGGAGTACAATGAGCAGTTCTTC. As protein: CASNIAGQEYNEQFF. V gene TRBV2 combines with J gene TRBJ2-1; TRBD1 matches 8 bases. This CDR3 is 15 amino acids long. Per germline, CDR1 SNHLY and CDR2 FYNNEI. Trimming removed 7 bases from V and 4 bases from J; junction bases left unmatched: 9.

This clone was seen only a few times. V is TRBV7-2 and J is TRBJ2-3; TRBD2 is a possible D gene (6 bases). The germline CDR1 and CDR2 sequences are SGHTA and FQGNSA. There are 16 residues in the CDR3. Trimming left V 2 bases short and J 2 bases short, with 14 bases between. The CDR3 DNA follows: TGTGCCAGCAGCTTACCGGGCGGGACGAACACAGATACGCAGTATTTT. It specifies CASSLPGGTNTDTQYF.

The CDR3 DNA sequence: TGTGCCAGCGGTACTAGCGGACGTGTCGATACGCAGTATTTT. This gives the protein CASGTSGRVDTQYF. The chain links TRBV9 to TRBJ2-3; 8 positions agree with TRBD2. The CDR3 is 14 amino acids. J gave up 6 bases and V 7 bases, and 10 bases lay outside the gene matches. Germline CDR1 is SGDLS and CDR2 is YYNGEE. Variable domain in full (rest from reference TRBV9 and TRBJ2-3): DSGVTQTPKHLITATGQRVTLRCSPRSGDLSVYWYQQSLDQGLQFLIQYYNGEERAKGNILERFSAQQFPDLHSELNLSSLELGDSALYFCASGTSGRVDTQYFGPGTRLTVL.

This clone was recorded a few times. The chain couples TRBV9 to TRBJ2-2, with 7 bases matching TRBD2. The germline CDR1 and CDR2 sequences are SGDLS and YYNGEE. The length of the CDR3 is 15 residues. With 4 bases clipped from V and 0 bases from J, the junction kept 3 bases outside the gene matches. The CDR3 region has the DNA TGTGCCAGCAGCAGGGCGGGGGCGAACACCGGGGAGCTGTTTTTT. Translating gives CASSRAGANTGELFF. Full variable domain (missing parts from reference TRBV9 and TRBJ2-2): DSGVTQTPKHLITATGQRVTLRCSPRSGDLSVYWYQQSLDQGLQFLIQYYNGEERAKGNILERFSAQQFPDLHSELNLSSLELGDSALYFCASSRAGANTGELFFGEGSRLTVL.

The chain couples TRBV5-6 to TRBJ1-4; 7 bases match TRBD1. Per germline, CDR1 SGHDT and CDR2 YYEEEE. With V trimmed by 3 bases and J by 12 bases, 8 bases remained unmatched. This CDR3 is built from 13 residues. In DNA form, the CDR3 reads TGTGCCAGCAGCTCCTTCGACAGGGATCAACTGTTTTTT. This codes for CASSSFDRDQLFF.

This clone showed up just a few times. This rearrangement joins TRBV13 to TRBJ2-6; TRBD2 agrees at 10 bases. Germline V lookup: CDR1 PRHDT, CDR2 FYEKMQ (reference sequence). This CDR3 is built from 21 residues. With V trimmed by 4 bases and J by 3 bases, 18 bases remained unmatched. This CDR3 reads CASSSYTLAGEGQFGANVLTF. CDR3 nucleotide sequence: TGTGCCAGCAGCTCCTACACTCTAGCGGGAGAAGGCCAATTTGGGGCCAACGTCCTGACTTTC.

The chain links TRBV7-2 to TRBJ2-1; D not certain. This CDR3 region has 13 residues. V was pared by 5 bases and J by 10 bases, with 15 bases between. Germline V gene data show CDR1 as SGHTA and CDR2 as FQGNSA. The CDR3 spells CASSQDWATEQFF. Written as DNA, the CDR3 is TGTGCCAGCAGCCAAGATTGGGCGACCGAGCAGTTCTTC.

The CDR3 spells CASSEYMGQPNEKLFF. The CDR3 DNA is TGTGCCAGCAGTGAATATATGGGACAGCCTAATGAAAAACTGTTTTTT. J is TRBJ1-4 and V is TRBV25-1; TRBD1 matches 7 bases. Germline CDR1 MGHDK, CDR2 SYGVNS. V was clipped by 0 bases and J by 3 bases; unmatched bases: 4. The CDR3 spans 16 residues.

The table lists this clone with a few counts. The genes are TRBV5-1 and TRBJ2-7; D might be TRBD2 (5 bases). The length of the CDR3 is 12 residues. V lost 3 bases to trimming and J lost 6 bases, with 10 bases between them. The germline CDR1 and CDR2 sequences are SGHRS and YFSETQ. For the CDR3, the DNA is TGCGCCAGCAGCTCCGGAGAGGGCGAGCAGTACTTC. Protein sequence: CASSSGEGEQYF.

The sample holds a few counts of this clone. V gene TRBV5-4 combines with J gene TRBJ1-2; 8 nucleotides line up with TRBD1. With 5 bases clipped from V and 5 bases from J, the junction kept 8 bases outside the gene matches. This CDR3 has 14 amino acids. Germline V gene data show CDR1 as SGHNT and CDR2 as YYREEE (reference sequence). The CDR3 region has the DNA TGTGCCAGCAGGCCAAACAGGGGGATATATGGCTACACCTTC. This encodes CASRPNRGIYGYTF.

This clone occurred many times. V and J are TRBV29-1 and TRBJ2-3; possibly TRBD1 for D (6 bases). The germline V gene encodes CDR1 SQVTM and CDR2 ANQGSEA. The V end lost 2 bases, the J end lost 1 base, and 7 bases lay between the germline ends. The CDR3 contains 13 residues. CDR3 sequence reads: CSVEPGGTDTQYF. In DNA form, the CDR3 reads TGCAGCGTTGAACCAGGGGGCACAGATACGCAGTATTTT.

This clone was detected ten times or more. This sequence joins TRBV2 and TRBJ2-3; 8 nucleotides align to TRBD2. Germline V CDR1 and CDR2: SNHLY, FYNNEI. The CDR3 is 14 residues long. The ends lost 2 bases at V and 4 bases at J; junction bases unmatched: 2. The CDR3 reads CASSETGGADTQYF. DNA for the CDR3: TGTGCCAGCAGTGAAACGGGAGGGGCAGATACGCAGTATTTT.

The chain carries TRBV5-1 and TRBJ2-7; D might be TRBD2 (5 bases). The J call is in doubt because the DNA end fits TRBJ2-1 better. CDR3 length: 15 residues. CDR1 and CDR2 from the germline V gene are SGHRS and YFSETQ. The CDR3 protein is CASSLAGMARGEQFF. For the CDR3, the DNA is TGCGCCAGCAGCTTGGCCGGGATGGCTCGGGGAGAGCAGTTCTTC.

This clone was seen a single time. The chain couples TRBV28 to TRBJ1-5, with 7 bases aligning to TRBD1. This CDR3 has 14 amino acids. V was pared by 6 bases and J by 11 bases, with 13 bases of the junction left unmatched. Germline V CDR1 and CDR2: MDHEN, SYDVKM. The CDR3: CASSTDIGGQAQHF. The DNA of the CDR3 is TGTGCCAGCAGCACCGACATCGGAGGACAGGCCCAGCATTTT.

This clone has more than one count but fewer than ten. The chain joins TRBV12-5 to TRBJ2-5; 7 positions agree with TRBD2. Germline CDR1 LGHNT, CDR2 FRNRAP. This CDR3 is 12 amino acids long. Losses at the gene ends were 5 bases for V and 7 bases for J; bases not matched to a gene: 4. Here the CDR3 reads CASGPTGGTQYF. Written as DNA, the CDR3 is TGTGCTAGTGGTCCCACGGGGGGGACCCAGTACTTC.

The rearrangement joins TRBV6-5 to TRBJ2-7; D is perhaps TRBD1 (5 bases). The V and J ends lost 2 bases and 1 base respectively, with 9 bases between them. Germline loops: CDR1 MNHEY, CDR2 SVGAGI. The CDR3 runs to 14 residues. This chain's CDR3 is CASSYGYRSYEQYF. DNA for the CDR3: TGTGCCAGCAGTTACGGGTACAGGTCCTACGAGCAGTACTTC.

The rearrangement joins TRBV28 to TRBJ2-2; possible D gene TRBD1, 5 bases. CDR1 is MDHEN, CDR2 SYDVKM, per germline. CDR3 length: 14 residues. Trimming shortened V by 6 bases and J by 1 base, and 9 bases separated the two germline ends. The CDR3 DNA reads as TGTGCCAGCAGAGCCGGACAGAACACCGGGGAGCTGTTTTTT. Amino acids: CASRAGQNTGELFF. Based on the CDR3 plus reference TRBV28 and TRBJ2-2, the full variable domain is DVKVTQSSRYLVKRTGEKVFLECVQDMDHENMFWYRQDPGLGLRLIYFSYDVKMKEKGDIPEGYSVSREKKERFSLILESASTNQTSMYLCASRAGQNTGELFFGEGSRLTVL.

The CDR3 region is CASTIQNGELFF. The CDR3 DNA reads as TGTGCCAGCACAATACAAAACGGGGAGCTGTTTTTT. V usage is TRBV7-3 and J usage is TRBJ2-2; unclear D gene. The V gene's germline CDR1 is SGHTA and CDR2 FQGTGA. The V end lost 7 bases, the J end lost 7 bases, and 10 bases lay between the germline ends. This CDR3 is 12 amino acids long.

This clone has ten or more counts. The chain couples TRBV7-2 to TRBJ2-3; maybe TRBD2 (5 bases). The CDR3 has 15 amino acids. Deletions cut 4 bases from V and 0 bases from J, with 11 bases between. In germline, CDR1 is SGHTA, CDR2 FQGNSA. In nucleotides, the CDR3 is TGTGCCAGCAGCTCCGGACTCCTTAGCACAGATACGCAGTATTTT. Amino acids: CASSSGLLSTDTQYF. Combining the CDR3 with reference TRBV7-2 and TRBJ2-3 gives the whole variable domain GAGVSQSPSNKVTEKGKDVELRCDPISGHTALYWYRQSLGQGLEFLIYFQGNSAPDKSGLPSDRFSAERTGGSVSTLTIQRTQQEDSAVYLCASSSGLLSTDTQYFGPGTRLTVL.

This clone was counted a few times. The chain is built from TRBV9 and TRBJ2-7; 10 nucleotides agree with TRBD1. This CDR3 has 14 residues. Trimming cost V 4 bases and J 7 bases; bases outside gene matches: 8. Germline V gene lookup returns CDR1 SGDLS and CDR2 YYNGEE. This CDR3 is CASSLGGQGREQYF. The CDR3 region has the DNA TGTGCCAGCAGCCTCGGGGGACAGGGGCGTGAGCAGTACTTC.

Only a few counts were recorded for this clone. The V and J genes are TRBV29-1 and TRBJ1-1; TRBD1 aligns across 7 bases. CDR3 length: 13 amino acids. The germline gives CDR1 SQVTM, CDR2 ANQGSEA. J lost 2 bases, V lost 4 bases, and 4 bases had no gene match. CDR3 residues: CSVARQGNTEAFF. The CDR3 region has the DNA TGCAGCGTTGCCCGACAGGGAAACACTGAAGCTTTCTTT.

Ten or more counts support this clone. The chain couples TRBV7-2 to TRBJ2-7, with 7 bases that match TRBD2. The V gene end was trimmed by 1 base and the J gene end by 0 bases; junction bases not matched to a gene: 3. The germline CDR1 and CDR2 sequences are SGHTA and FQGNSA. CDR3 length: 15 amino acids. CDR3 residues: CASSLGAGDSYEQYF. The DNA for the CDR3 is TGTGCCAGCAGCTTAGGGGCGGGAGACTCCTACGAGCAGTACTTC. The entire variable domain, with the rest obtained from reference TRBV7-2 and TRBJ2-7, is as follows: GAGVSQSPSNKVTEKGKDVELRCDPISGHTALYWYRQSLGQGLEFLIYFQGNSAPDKSGLPSDRFSAERTGGSVSTLTIQRTQQEDSAVYLCASSLGAGDSYEQYFGPGTRLTVT.

The genes are TRBV30 and TRBJ2-7; TRBD2 agrees at 8 bases. The germline V gene encodes CDR1 GTSNPN and CDR2 SVGIG (reference sequence). Trimming removed 6 bases from V and 4 bases from J; junction bases left unmatched: 11. The CDR3 loop spans 14 amino acids. CDR3 DNA: TGTGCCTGCACGCCCGGGACTAGTCAGTACGAGCAGTACTTC. Translation gives CACTPGTSQYEQYF.